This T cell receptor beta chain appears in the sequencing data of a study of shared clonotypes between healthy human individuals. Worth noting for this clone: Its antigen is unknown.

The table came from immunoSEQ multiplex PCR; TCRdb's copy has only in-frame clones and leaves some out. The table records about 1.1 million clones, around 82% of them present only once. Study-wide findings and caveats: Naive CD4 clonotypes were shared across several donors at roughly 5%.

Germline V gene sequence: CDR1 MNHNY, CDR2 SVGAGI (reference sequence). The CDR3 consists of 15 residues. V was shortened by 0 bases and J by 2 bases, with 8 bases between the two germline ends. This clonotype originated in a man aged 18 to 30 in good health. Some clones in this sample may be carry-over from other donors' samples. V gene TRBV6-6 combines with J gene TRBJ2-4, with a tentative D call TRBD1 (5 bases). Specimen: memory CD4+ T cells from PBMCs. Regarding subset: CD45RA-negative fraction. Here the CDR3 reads CASSYSRQTKNIQYF. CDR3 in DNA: TGTGCCAGCAGTTACTCGCGACAGACCAAAAACATTCAGTACTTC.